The clone carrying this TCR beta chain was observed many times. The library was made from cDNA and included unique molecular identifiers. TCRdb passed the PCR reads through MiXCR, listing each CDR3 protein once. The data hold under 900,000 distinct CDR3 sequences, with about 57% observed a single time. The data were taken from a study of post-analysis software for immune sequencing data. The sequenced sample was blood. This TCR came from a girl aged 10-17 years with multiple sclerosis.

CDR3 region: CSVVGGSSYNEQFF. CDR3 nucleotides: TGCAGCGTTGTAGGTGGGAGCTCCTACAATGAGCAGTTCTTC. This chain connects TRBV29-1 to TRBJ2-1; weak D call: TRBD2 (5 bases). The CDR3 covers 14 residues. V was cut by 4 bases and J by 0 bases, with 10 bases left in between. Germline V gene data show CDR1 as SQVTM and CDR2 as ANQGSEA.